This T cell receptor (beta chain) emerged from a study of neurological immune-mediated disorders. The germline V gene encodes CDR1 ENHRY and CDR2 SYGVKD. V lost 2 bases, J lost 4 bases, and 4 bases stayed unmatched. CDR3 size: 14 residues. This clonotype was picked up many times. TCRdb ran MiXCR on the 5' RACE reads and lists one entry per CDR3 protein. The sample has about 50,000 distinct CDR3 sequences, 3% to 4% seen once; the top ten hold approximately 6.3%. Source material: PBMCs. The TCR comes from a middle-aged man with multiple sclerosis. This chain links TRBV10-3 with TRBJ1-2, with 7 bases aligning to TRBD1. CDR3: CAISEQGQIYGYTF. Here the CDR3 DNA reads TGTGCCATCAGTGAGCAGGGACAGATCTATGGCTACACCTTC.